The source of this TCR beta chain is a study of CD8 T cells in ankylosing spondylitis (TCRdb year 2017). Turning to the overall study: The study profiled T cell receptor beta repertoires in healthy donors and ankylosing spondylitis patients to find disease-linked TCR variants. The whole study cohort included 108 healthy donors and 20 to 30 ankylosing spondylitis patients. Peripheral blood samples were taken, and synovial fluid was additionally collected from ankylosing spondylitis patients. General findings and caveats noted by the study authors: Blood from ankylosing spondylitis patients appeared to be characterized by a TCR beta motif made up of under 10 highly homologous amino acid variants. The disease-linked clones showed a CD8+ phenotype and occurred at relatively low frequencies in peripheral blood. Some motif variants had previously been reported in the synovial fluid and blood of reactive arthritis patients, which suggests shared mechanisms of disease initiation. Significant enrichment of the disease-linked clones was reported in matched synovial fluid samples from ankylosing spondylitis patients.

Sequencing was carried out with an Illumina HiSeq 2500. Quantitative 5'-RACE with molecular barcodes was the method used to prepare the TCR beta libraries. The study's processing was this. To identify disease-linked TCR variants, a new computational method was used, one built on a probabilistic model of VDJ rearrangement. TCRdb itself trimmed the public reads at Q25 with fastp, ran MiXCR and retained productive beta chains. Rows with one shared CDR3 protein collapse into an entry with the most common genes and DNA. TCRdb's processing, not the authors', yielded these V and J calls. The sample table lists 670,000 or so distinct CDR3 sequences, roughly 19% of them with a count of one. The top ten clonotypes cover around a fifth of the sample. This clonotype occurred a few times. No antigen is known for it. The sample holds no much larger clone one base away, and base qualities are not on file. This receptor was taken from a male donor with ankylosing spondylitis. Input material: blood, either unsorted or a sorted T cell fraction (not recorded which).

The DNA is TGTGCCAGCAGCGTATACGCCGGACCTCTAGGAGGCTACACCTTC. Its translation is CASSVYAGPLGGYTF. Recombination connected TRBV7-2 to TRBJ1-2, with an unclear D gene assignment. CDR1 and CDR2, per the germline V gene, are SGHTA and FQGNSA. The cysteine opens and the phenylalanine closes a CDR3 of 15 amino acids. Here the CDR3 DNA is all that survives: 45 bases in frame from base 1. The germline ends are 21 bases apart after V is trimmed by 5 bases and J by 8 bases.